Listed here is a single T cell receptor (beta chain). A read error may be the cause here, since a much bigger clone is one base away. The data were obtained in a study of blood T cells in healthy people across ages. The authors ran a second PCR of roughly 6 to 12 cycles using a sample-barcoded 5' primer and a J-beta primer mix. Each CDR3 protein is one row after TCRdb ran MiXCR on the 5' RACE reads. The sample gives fewer than 1.5 million distinct CDR3 sequences, approximately 38% of which show up once; roughly 8.2% is in the top ten. This CDR3 comprises 12 residues. Germline V gives CDR1 MDHEN, CDR2 SYDVKM.

This chain links TRBV28 with TRBJ2-3; D call uncertain. This TCR was sampled from a woman in her late teens or twenties in good health. Sample: blood. The CDR3 here is CASSPPGDAQYF. As DNA, the CDR3 is TGTGCCAGCAGTCCCCCCGGAGATGCGCAGTATTTT.